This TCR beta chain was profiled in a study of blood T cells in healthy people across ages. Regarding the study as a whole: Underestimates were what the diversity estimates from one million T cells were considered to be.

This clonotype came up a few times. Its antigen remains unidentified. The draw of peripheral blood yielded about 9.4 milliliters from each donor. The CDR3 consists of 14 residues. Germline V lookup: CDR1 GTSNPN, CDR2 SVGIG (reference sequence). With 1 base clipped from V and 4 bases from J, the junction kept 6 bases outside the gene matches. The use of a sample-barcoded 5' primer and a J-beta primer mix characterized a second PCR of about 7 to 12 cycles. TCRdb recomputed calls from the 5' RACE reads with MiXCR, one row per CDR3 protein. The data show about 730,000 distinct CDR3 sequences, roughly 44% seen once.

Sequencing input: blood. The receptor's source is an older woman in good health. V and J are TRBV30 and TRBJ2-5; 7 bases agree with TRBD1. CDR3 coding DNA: TGTGCCTGGAGTGACCAAAGGGGGCGAGAGACCCAGTACTTC. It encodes CAWSDQRGRETQYF.